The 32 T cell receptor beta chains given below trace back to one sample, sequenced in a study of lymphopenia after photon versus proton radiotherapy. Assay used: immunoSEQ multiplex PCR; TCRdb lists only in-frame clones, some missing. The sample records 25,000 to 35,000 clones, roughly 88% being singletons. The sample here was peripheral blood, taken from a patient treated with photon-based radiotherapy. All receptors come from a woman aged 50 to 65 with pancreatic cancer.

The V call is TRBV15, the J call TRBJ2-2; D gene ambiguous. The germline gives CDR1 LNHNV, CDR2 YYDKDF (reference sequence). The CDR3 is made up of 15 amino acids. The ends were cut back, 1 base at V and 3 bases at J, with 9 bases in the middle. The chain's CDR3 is CATSRGGPDTGELFF. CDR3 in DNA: TGTGCCACCAGCAGAGGTGGACCTGACACCGGGGAGCTGTTTTTT.

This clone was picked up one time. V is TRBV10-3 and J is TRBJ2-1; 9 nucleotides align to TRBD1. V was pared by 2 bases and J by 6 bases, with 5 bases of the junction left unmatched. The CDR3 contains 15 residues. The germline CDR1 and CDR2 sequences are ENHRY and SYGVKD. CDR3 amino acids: CAISEGDRDLNEQFF. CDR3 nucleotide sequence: TGTGCCATCAGTGAGGGGGACAGGGATCTCAATGAGCAGTTCTTC.

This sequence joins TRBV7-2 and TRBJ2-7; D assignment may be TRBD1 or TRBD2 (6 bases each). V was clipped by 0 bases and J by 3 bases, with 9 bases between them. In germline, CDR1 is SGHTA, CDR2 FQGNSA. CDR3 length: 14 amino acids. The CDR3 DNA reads TGTGCCAGCAGCTTAGCTGGGGGGCACTACGAGCAGTACTTC. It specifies CASSLAGGHYEQYF. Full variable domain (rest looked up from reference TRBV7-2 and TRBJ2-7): GAGVSQSPSNKVTEKGKDVELRCDPISGHTALYWYRQSLGQGLEFLIYFQGNSAPDKSGLPSDRFSAERTGGSVSTLTIQRTQQEDSAVYLCASSLAGGHYEQYFGPGTRLTVT.

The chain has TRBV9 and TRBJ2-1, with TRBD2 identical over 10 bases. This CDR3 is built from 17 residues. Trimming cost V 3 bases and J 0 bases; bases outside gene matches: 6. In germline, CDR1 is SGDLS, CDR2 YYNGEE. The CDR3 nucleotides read TGTGCCAGCAGCGCCAGACTAGCGGGCGGCTCCTACAATGAGCAGTTCTTC. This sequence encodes CASSARLAGGSYNEQFF.

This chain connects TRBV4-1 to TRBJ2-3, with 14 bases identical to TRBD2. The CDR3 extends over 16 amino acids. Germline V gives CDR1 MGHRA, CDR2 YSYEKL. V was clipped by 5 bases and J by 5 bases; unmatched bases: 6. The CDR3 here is CASSTRLAGGIDTQYF. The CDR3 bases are TGCGCCAGCAGCACTCGACTAGCGGGAGGGATAGATACGCAGTATTTT.

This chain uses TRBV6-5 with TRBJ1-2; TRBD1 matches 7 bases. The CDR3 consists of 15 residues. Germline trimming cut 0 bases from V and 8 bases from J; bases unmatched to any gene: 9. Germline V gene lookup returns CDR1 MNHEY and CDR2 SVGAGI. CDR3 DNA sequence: TGTGCCAGCAGTTACTCGGGACAGCGGGGTTCGGGCTACACCTTC. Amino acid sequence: CASSYSGQRGSGYTF.

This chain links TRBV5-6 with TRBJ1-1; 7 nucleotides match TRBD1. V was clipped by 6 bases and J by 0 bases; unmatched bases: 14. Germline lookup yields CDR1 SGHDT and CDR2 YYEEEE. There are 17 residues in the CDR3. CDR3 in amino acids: CASNPTGFRSLNTEAFF. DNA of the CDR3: TGTGCCAGCAACCCGACAGGGTTTCGGTCGCTGAACACTGAAGCTTTCTTT.

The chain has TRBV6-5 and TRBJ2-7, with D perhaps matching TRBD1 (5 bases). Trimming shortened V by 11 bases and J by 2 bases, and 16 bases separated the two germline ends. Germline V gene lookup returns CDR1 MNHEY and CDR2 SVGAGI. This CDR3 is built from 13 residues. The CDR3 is CASQDKQTYEQYF. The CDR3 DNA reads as TGTGCCTCCCAGGACAAGCAAACCTACGAGCAGTACTTC.

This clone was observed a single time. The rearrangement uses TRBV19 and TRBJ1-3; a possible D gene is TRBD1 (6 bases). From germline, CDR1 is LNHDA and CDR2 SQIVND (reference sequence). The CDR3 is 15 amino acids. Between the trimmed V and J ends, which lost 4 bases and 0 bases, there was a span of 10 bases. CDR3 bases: TGTGCCAGTAGTACGGACAGATACTCTGGAAACACCATATATTTT. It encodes CASSTDRYSGNTIYF.

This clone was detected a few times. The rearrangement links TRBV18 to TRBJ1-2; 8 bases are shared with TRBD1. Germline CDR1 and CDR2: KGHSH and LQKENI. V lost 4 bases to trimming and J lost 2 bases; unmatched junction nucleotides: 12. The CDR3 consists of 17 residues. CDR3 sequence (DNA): TGTGCCAGCTCACGTGGGGGAAGGGGACAGGCGAACTATGGCTACACCTTC. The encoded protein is CASSRGGRGQANYGYTF.

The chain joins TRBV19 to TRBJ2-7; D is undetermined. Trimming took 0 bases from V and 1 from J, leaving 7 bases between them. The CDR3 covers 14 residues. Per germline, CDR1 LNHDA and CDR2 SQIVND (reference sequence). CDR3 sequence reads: CASSIDQESYEQYF. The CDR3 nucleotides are TGTGCCAGTAGTATAGATCAGGAATCCTACGAGCAGTACTTC.

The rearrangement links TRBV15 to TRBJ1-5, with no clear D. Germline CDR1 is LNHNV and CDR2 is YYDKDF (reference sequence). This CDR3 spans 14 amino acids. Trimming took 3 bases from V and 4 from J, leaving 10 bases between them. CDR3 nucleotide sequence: TGTGCCACCAGCAGGGGGTCAGGAAATCAGCCCCAGCATTTT. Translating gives CATSRGSGNQPQHF.

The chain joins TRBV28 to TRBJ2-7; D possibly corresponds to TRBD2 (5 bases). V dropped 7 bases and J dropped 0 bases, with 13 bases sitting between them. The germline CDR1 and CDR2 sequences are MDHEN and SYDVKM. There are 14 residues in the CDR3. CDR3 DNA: TGTGCCAGCAAGGACTTCCGGAGCTCCTACGAGCAGTACTTC. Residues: CASKDFRSSYEQYF.

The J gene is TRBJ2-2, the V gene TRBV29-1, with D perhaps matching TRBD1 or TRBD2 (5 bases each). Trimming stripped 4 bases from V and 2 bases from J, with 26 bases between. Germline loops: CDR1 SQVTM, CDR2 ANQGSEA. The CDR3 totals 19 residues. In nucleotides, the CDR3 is TGCAGCGTTGTGGGTTGGACGAGTGGCCGGGACCATAACACCGGGGAGCTGTTTTTT. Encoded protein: CSVVGWTSGRDHNTGELFF.

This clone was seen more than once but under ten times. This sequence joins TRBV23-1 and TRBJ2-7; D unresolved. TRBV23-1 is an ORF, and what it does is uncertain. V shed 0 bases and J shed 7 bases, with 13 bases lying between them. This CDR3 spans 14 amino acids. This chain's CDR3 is CASSQSKEPREQYF. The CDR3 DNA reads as TGCGCCAGCAGTCAATCGAAAGAGCCGAGGGAGCAGTACTTC.

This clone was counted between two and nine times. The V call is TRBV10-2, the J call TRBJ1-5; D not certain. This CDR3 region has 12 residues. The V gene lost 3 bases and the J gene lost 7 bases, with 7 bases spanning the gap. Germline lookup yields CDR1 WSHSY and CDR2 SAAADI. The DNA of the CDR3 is TGCGCCAGCAGTGAAGCTGAACAGCCCCAGCATTTT. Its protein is CASSEAEQPQHF.

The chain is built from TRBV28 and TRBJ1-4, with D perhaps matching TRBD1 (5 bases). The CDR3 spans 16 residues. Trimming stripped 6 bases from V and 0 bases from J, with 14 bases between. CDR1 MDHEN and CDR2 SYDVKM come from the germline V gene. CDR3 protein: CASRPTDIPTNEKLFF. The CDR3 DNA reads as TGTGCCAGCAGACCGACAGATATTCCAACTAATGAAAAACTGTTTTTT. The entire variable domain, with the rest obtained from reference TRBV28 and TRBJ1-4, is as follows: DVKVTQSSRYLVKRTGEKVFLECVQDMDHENMFWYRQDPGLGLRLIYFSYDVKMKEKGDIPEGYSVSREKKERFSLILESASTNQTSMYLCASRPTDIPTNEKLFFGSGTQLSVL.

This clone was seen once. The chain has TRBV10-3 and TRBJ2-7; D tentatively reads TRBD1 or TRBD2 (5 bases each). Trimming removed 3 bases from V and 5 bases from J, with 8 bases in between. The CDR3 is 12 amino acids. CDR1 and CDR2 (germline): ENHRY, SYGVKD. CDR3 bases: TGTGCCATCAGTGAACGGGGCGACGAGCAGTACTTC. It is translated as CAISERGDEQYF.

The CDR3 region is CASSVTAANLATNEKLFF. Written as DNA, the CDR3 is TGTGCCAGCAGTGTGACGGCGGCGAACCTTGCAACTAATGAAAAACTGTTTTTT. The chain joins TRBV2 to TRBJ1-4; no definite D call. Looked up from germline, CDR1 is SNHLY and CDR2 is FYNNEI. V lost 4 bases, J lost 0 bases, and 18 bases lay in between. This CDR3 comprises 18 residues.

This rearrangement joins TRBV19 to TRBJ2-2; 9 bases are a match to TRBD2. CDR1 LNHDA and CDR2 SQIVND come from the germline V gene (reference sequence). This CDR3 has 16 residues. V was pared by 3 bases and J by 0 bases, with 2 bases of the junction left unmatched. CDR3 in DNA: TGTGCCAGTAGTATCCTAGCGGGGACGAACACCGGGGAGCTGTTTTTT. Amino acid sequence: CASSILAGTNTGELFF.

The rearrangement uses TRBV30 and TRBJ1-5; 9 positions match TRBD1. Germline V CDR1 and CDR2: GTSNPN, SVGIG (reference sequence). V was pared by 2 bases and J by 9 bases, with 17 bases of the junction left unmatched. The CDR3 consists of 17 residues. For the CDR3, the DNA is TGTGCCTGGAGTCCGAACACCGGGACAGGGTATCTAGGGCCCCAGCATTTT. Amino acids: CAWSPNTGTGYLGPQHF.

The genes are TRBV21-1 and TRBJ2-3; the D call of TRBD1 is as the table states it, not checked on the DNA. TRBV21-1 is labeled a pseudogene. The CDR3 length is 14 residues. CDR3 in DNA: TGTGCCAGCAGAAGGGACAGGTACACAGATACGCAGTATTTT. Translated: CASRRDRYTDTQYF.

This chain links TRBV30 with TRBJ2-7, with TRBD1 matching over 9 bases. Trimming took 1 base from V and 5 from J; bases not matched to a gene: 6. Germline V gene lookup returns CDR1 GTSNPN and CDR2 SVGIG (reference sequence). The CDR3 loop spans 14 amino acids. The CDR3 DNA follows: TGTGCCTGGAGTGGGGGGGGACAGGGTCACGAGCAGTACTTC. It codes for CAWSGGGQGHEQYF.

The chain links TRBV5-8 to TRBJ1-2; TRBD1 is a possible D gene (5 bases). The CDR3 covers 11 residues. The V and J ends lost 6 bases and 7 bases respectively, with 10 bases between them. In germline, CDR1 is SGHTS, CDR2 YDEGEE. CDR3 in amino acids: CASTPGSGYTF. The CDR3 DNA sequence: TGTGCCAGCACCCCAGGGTCTGGCTACACCTTC.

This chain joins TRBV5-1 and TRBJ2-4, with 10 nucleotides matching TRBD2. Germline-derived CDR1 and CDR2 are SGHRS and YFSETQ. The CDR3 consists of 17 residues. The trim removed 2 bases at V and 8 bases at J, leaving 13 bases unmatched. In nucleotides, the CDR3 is TGCGCCAGCAGCTTCTGGGCTAGCGGGAGTTCATTGGACATTCAGTACTTC. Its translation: CASSFWASGSSLDIQYF.

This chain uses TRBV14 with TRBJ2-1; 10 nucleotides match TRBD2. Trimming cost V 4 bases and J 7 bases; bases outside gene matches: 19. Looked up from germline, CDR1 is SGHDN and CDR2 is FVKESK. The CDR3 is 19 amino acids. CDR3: CASSPAQGLAGASGNEQFF. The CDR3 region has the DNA TGTGCCAGCAGCCCGGCCCAGGGGCTAGCGGGAGCTTCGGGGAATGAGCAGTTCTTC.

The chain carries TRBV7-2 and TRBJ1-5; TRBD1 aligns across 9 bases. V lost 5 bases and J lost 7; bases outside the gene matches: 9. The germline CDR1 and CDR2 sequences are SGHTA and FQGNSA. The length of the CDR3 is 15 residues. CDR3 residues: CASSRTGGAGQPQHF. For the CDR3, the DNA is TGTGCCAGCAGCCGTACAGGGGGCGCCGGGCAGCCCCAGCATTTT.

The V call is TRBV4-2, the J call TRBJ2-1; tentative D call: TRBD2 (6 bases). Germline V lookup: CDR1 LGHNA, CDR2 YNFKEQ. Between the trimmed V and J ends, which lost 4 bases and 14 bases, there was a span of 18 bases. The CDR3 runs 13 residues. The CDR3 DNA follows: TGTGCCAGCAGCCCATTCCCGGGGGATAGGAAGTTCTTC. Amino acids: CASSPFPGDRKFF.

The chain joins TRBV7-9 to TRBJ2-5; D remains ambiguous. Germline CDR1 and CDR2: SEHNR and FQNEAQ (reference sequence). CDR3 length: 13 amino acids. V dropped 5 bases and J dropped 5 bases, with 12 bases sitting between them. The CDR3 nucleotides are TGTGCCAGCAGCGTTAGTCTAGGGGAGACCCAGTACTTC. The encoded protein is CASSVSLGETQYF.

The CDR3 reads CASSTGTGQEQYF. The CDR3 region has the DNA TGTGCCAGTAGTACAGGGACAGGGCAAGAGCAGTACTTC. The genes are TRBV19 and TRBJ2-7, with TRBD1 matching 9 bases. The CDR3 is 13 amino acids. The V segment lost 4 bases and the J segment 7 bases; nucleotides outside the gene matches: 5. CDR1 LNHDA and CDR2 SQIVND come from the germline V gene (reference sequence).

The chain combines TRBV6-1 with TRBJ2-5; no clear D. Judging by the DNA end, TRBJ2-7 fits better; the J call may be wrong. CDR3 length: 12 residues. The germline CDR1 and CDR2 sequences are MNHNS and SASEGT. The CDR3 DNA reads TGTGCCAGCACCCTCAGCTCCTACGAGCAGTACTTC. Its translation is CASTLSSYEQYF.

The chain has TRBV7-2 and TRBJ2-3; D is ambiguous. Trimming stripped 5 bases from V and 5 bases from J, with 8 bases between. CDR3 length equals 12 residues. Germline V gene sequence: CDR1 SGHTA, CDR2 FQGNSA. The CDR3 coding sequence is TGTGCCAGCAGCCCTACTTTAGATACGCAGTATTTT. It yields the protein CASSPTLDTQYF. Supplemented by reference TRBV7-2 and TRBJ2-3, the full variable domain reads GAGVSQSPSNKVTEKGKDVELRCDPISGHTALYWYRQSLGQGLEFLIYFQGNSAPDKSGLPSDRFSAERTGGSVSTLTIQRTQQEDSAVYLCASSPTLDTQYFGPGTRLTVL.